The T cell receptor (beta chain) described here comes from a study of graft-versus-host responses after intestinal transplantation. Study in general: Recipients were all induced with anti-thymocyte globulin, then given tacrolimus and steroids for two to three years. Regarding the study as a whole: Analysis identified GvH clones in recipient marrow, with some appearing first in ileum or blood.

Here immunoSEQ multiplex PCR was the method, and the copy in TCRdb shows in-frame clones only, minus some. The sample has 40,000 to 55,000 clones; 91% are singletons. CDR1 is SEHNR, CDR2 FQNEAQ, per germline (reference sequence). This CDR3 has 13 amino acids. The V gene lost 5 bases and the J gene lost 1 base, with 8 bases spanning the gap. As concerns this clone: Its antigen remains unknown.

The receptor comes from a human patient who received an intestinal transplant, so some T cells may come from the graft donor. The material sequenced was PBMCs, taken 524 days after transplant. The chain joins TRBV7-9 to TRBJ1-1; a weak D match, TRBD1 (6 bases). The CDR3 DNA reads TGTGCCAGCAGCATGACAGGGAACACTGAAGCTTTCTTT. Translating it yields CASSMTGNTEAFF. The variable domain in full, with the rest retrieved from reference TRBV7-9 and TRBJ1-1, is DTGVSQNPRHKITKRGQNVTFRCDPISEHNRLYWYRQTLGQGPEFLTYFQNEAQLEKSRLLSDRFSAERPKGSFSTLEIQRTEQGDSAMYLCASSMTGNTEAFFGQGTRLTVV.